This entry features one TCR beta chain sequence. The gene symbols are mouse symbols. Read coverage stops 1 residue before the CDR3 terminus; the germline J gene supplies the remainder. CDR3 size: 17 residues. Trimming cost V 2 bases and J 0 bases; bases outside gene matches: 3. Germline CDR1 reads LGHNA; CDR2 reads YNLKQL (reference sequence). This sample is part of a study of tissue T cells after allogeneic stem cell transplantation. Indicated time point: mouse harvest day 14 after allogeneic transplant. The graft held 10^6 splenic CD5+ T cells and 10^7 T-cell-depleted bone marrow cells. CDR3 sequences, V/J genes, frequencies and template counts came from survey-depth TCRbeta sequencing. Some clones are missing from TCRdb's copy, which holds only in-frame ones; the method was immunoSEQ multiplex PCR. This sample has roughly 3,000 clones, with about 50% found just once.

The sample comprised gut tissue. This clonotype originated in a female BALB/c mouse given C57BL/6 T cells with graft-versus-host disease after an allogeneic hematopoietic cell transplant. The rearrangement uses TRBV5 and TRBJ2-3; TRBD2 matches 12 bases. The chain's CDR3 is CASSQIGTGGSAETLYF. The sequenced CDR3 bases are TGTGCCAGCAGCCAAATCGGGACTGGGGGGAGTGCAGAAACGCTGTAT.